The sequence of this T cell receptor (beta chain) was determined in a study of T cell clonality in common variable immunodeficiency. Overall study findings and caveats: CVID patient heterogeneity limited repertoire-clinical complication correlations. Fewer deletions and N-nucleotide insertions were reportedly seen in common variable immunodeficiency TCR beta sequences.

V was clipped by 2 bases and J by 2 bases, with 3 bases between them. CDR1 DFQATT and CDR2 SNEGSKA come from the germline V gene (reference sequence). This CDR3 region has 12 residues. This clone was observed at least ten times. The target antigen is unknown. The CDR3 extends 3 residues past the end of the read, so its final part is completed from the germline J gene. Caucasian heritage predominated among both patients and controls. Clones were read by immunoSEQ multiplex PCR, and TCRdb kept only the in-frame ones, dropping some. The sample presents over 15,000 clones, none singletons. The chain links TRBV20-1 to TRBJ2-2, with D uncertain. The receptor comes from a human donor with common variable immunodeficiency. Input material: peripheral blood mononuclear cells. The part of the CDR3 DNA that was read is TGCAGTGCTAGACTCAACACCGGGGAG. Protein: CSARLNTGE. The full CDR3 protein reads CSARLNTGELFF.